The 25 T cell receptor beta chains in this list originate from one sample, sequenced in a study of immune characterization of retroperitoneal liposarcoma (dated by TCRdb to the late 2010s). Library preparation used PCR. Sequencing used a NextSeq 500. TCRdb ran its own pipeline on the public reads, namely fastp trimming at Q25 and MiXCR clone calling, and kept in-frame beta chains. Records with the same CDR3 protein are collapsed into one entry carrying the most frequent genes and DNA. The sample includes more than 8,000 distinct CDR3 sequences, with over 40% observed a single time. Jointly, the top ten make up 15% of the sample. Material: tumor tissue. The source of these receptors is a male donor with retroperitoneal liposarcoma.

V and J are TRBV12-3 or TRBV12-4 and TRBJ2-1; tentative D call: TRBD2 (6 bases). The CDR3 has 15 residues. V lost 10 bases and J 9 bases, leaving 25 bases between the germline ends. The CDR3 protein is CATRLELAPIGEQFF. Here the CDR3 DNA reads TGTGCCACCAGACTTGAACTAGCACCGATTGGTGAGCAGTTCTTC.

This chain connects TRBV4-1 to TRBJ2-5, with TRBD1 matching over 11 bases. V lost 0 bases and J lost 11; bases outside the gene matches: 8. The CDR3 has 15 residues. Germline CDR1 reads MGHRA; CDR2 reads YSYEKL. The CDR3 here is CASSQEGQGVREQYF. For the CDR3, the DNA is TGCGCCAGCAGCCAAGAGGGACAGGGGGTTCGTGAGCAGTACTTC.

This clonotype has just one count. The genes are TRBV6-8 and TRBJ2-5; 7 bases are shared with TRBD2. The DNA matches TRBJ2-7 better at its end, which makes the J call doubtful. The length of the CDR3 is 14 residues. Germline-derived CDR1 and CDR2 are MNHGY and SAAAGT. The CDR3 here is CASSYASGNYEQYF. Written as DNA, the CDR3 is TGTGCCAGCAGTTACGCGAGCGGGAACTACGAGCAGTACTTC.

This chain uses TRBV6-5 with TRBJ2-5; 9 nucleotides align to TRBD2. The J call could be wrong; TRBJ2-1 is a better fit for the DNA end. Germline-derived CDR1 and CDR2 are MNHEY and SVGAGI. The length of the CDR3 is 15 residues. In DNA, the CDR3 is TGTGCCAGCAGGGGAACCCCGGGACTAGCAGGGGAGCAGTTCTTC. Translation gives CASRGTPGLAGEQFF.

By sample fraction, this clonotype is medium-sized. This sequence joins TRBV6-1 and TRBJ2-3, with TRBD2 identical over 12 bases. CDR1 and CDR2 (germline): MNHNS, SASEGT. The CDR3 runs to 15 residues. V lost 8 bases, J lost 6 bases, and 9 bases stayed unmatched. CDR3 nucleotide sequence: TGTGCCAGCGGGGAGGGACTAGCGGGCCCCGATACGCAGTATTTT. It codes for CASGEGLAGPDTQYF.

The V and J genes are TRBV7-2 and TRBJ2-5, with a possible D match to TRBD1 (6 bases). Trimming removed 2 bases from V and 4 bases from J, with 11 bases in between. The germline CDR1 and CDR2 sequences are SGHTA and FQGNSA. This CDR3 is built from 14 residues. The CDR3 reads CASSLNPGVETQYF. As DNA, the CDR3 is TGTGCCAGCAGCTTAAACCCAGGGGTAGAGACCCAGTACTTC.

The chain uses TRBV7-2 and TRBJ2-7; 12 bases fit TRBD2. CDR1 and CDR2 from the germline V gene are SGHTA and FQGNSA. CDR3 length: 14 residues. With 8 bases clipped from V and 7 bases from J, the junction kept 9 bases outside the gene matches. CDR3 sequence: CASRPTSGSDEQYF. Here the CDR3 DNA reads TGTGCCAGCCGCCCGACTAGCGGGAGTGATGAGCAGTACTTC.

The chain links TRBV4-1 to TRBJ2-1; TRBD1 might be the D (5 bases). The CDR3 is made up of 13 amino acids. V gave up 3 bases and J gave up 10 bases, with 13 bases separating them. CDR1 MGHRA and CDR2 YSYEKL come from the germline V gene. CDR3 loop: CASSHGARPEQFF. DNA for the CDR3: TGCGCCAGCAGCCATGGGGCTCGCCCGGAGCAGTTCTTC.

J is TRBJ2-3 and V is TRBV12-3 or TRBV12-4; D may be TRBD1 or TRBD2 (6 bases each). This CDR3 has 17 residues. Trimming pared 3 bases from V and 2 bases from J, leaving 18 bases between. The CDR3 nucleotides read TGTGCCAGCAGTTTGGGGCAAGGAGGGGGTTCCACAGATACGCAGTATTTT. It yields the protein CASSLGQGGGSTDTQYF.

The chain recombines TRBV6-1 with TRBJ2-2, with unresolved D. The V and J ends lost 1 base and 6 bases respectively, with 15 bases between them. Germline-derived CDR1 and CDR2 are MNHNS and SASEGT. The CDR3 spans 16 residues. The CDR3 DNA sequence: TGTGCCAGCAGTGAAGTCCCGGTGCAGCTGCCCGGGGAGCTGTTTTTT. It is translated as CASSEVPVQLPGELFF.

The CDR3 here is CASTQMGAEAYEQYF. In DNA form, the CDR3 reads TGTGCCAGCACCCAAATGGGGGCCGAGGCCTACGAGCAGTACTTC. The chain is built from TRBV6-1 and TRBJ2-7; possible D gene TRBD1, 6 bases. Germline lookup yields CDR1 MNHNS and CDR2 SASEGT. The CDR3 has 15 residues. The V end lost 7 bases, the J end lost 2 bases, and 18 bases lay between the germline ends.

This chain connects TRBV7-9 to TRBJ1-1, with TRBD1 as a possible D gene (6 bases). The CDR3 covers 15 residues. From germline, CDR1 is SEHNR and CDR2 FQNEAQ (reference sequence). V was shortened by 5 bases and J by 10 bases, with 23 bases between the two germline ends. The CDR3 region is CASSPSRAGARGAFF. The DNA for the CDR3 is TGTGCCAGCAGCCCTAGTAGGGCAGGGGCTAGAGGAGCTTTCTTT.

This clonotype is labeled medium-sized. The chain joins TRBV6-1 to TRBJ2-1; 11 nucleotides match TRBD2. There are 15 residues in the CDR3. Germline CDR1 reads MNHNS; CDR2 reads SASEGT. J lost 10 bases, V lost 6 bases, and 11 bases had no gene match. Here the CDR3 reads CASRVTSGSGYEQFF. CDR3 sequence (DNA): TGTGCCAGCAGGGTTACTAGCGGGAGTGGGTACGAGCAGTTCTTC.

This chain uses TRBV11-3 with TRBJ2-1; 7 bases are shared with TRBD2. The length of the CDR3 is 18 residues. Germline CDR1 is SGHNT and CDR2 is YENEEA. Trimming at V came to 5 bases and at J to 10 bases, leaving 23 bases not matched to a gene. CDR3 region: CASSPGAGEGTFSYEQFF. The CDR3 DNA follows: TGTGCCAGCAGCCCCGGGGCGGGAGAAGGGACCTTCTCCTACGAGCAGTTCTTC.

Here the CDR3 DNA reads TGTGCCAGCAGCCCCCGGGCGGACAGGGGGGATAAGAACACTGAAGCTTTCTTT. This encodes CASSPRADRGDKNTEAFF. The chain combines TRBV7-8 with TRBJ1-1; TRBD1 aligns across 10 bases. This CDR3 contains 18 residues. Germline values: CDR1 SGHVS, CDR2 FQNEAQ. V gave up 5 bases and J gave up 1 base; unmatched junction bases: 13. The full variable domain, its missing parts supplied by reference TRBV7-8 and TRBJ1-1, is GAGVSQSPRYKVAKRGQDVALRCDPISGHVSLFWYQQALGQGPEFLTYFQNEAQLDKSGLPSDRFFAERPEGSVSTLKIQRTQQEDSAVYLCASSPRADRGDKNTEAFFGQGTRLTVV.

This clonotype was counted a few times. The rearrangement links TRBV6-1 to TRBJ1-2; D call uncertain. This CDR3 spans 13 amino acids. Between the trimmed V and J ends, which lost 7 bases and 4 bases, there was a span of 13 bases. Looked up from germline, CDR1 is MNHNS and CDR2 is SASEGT. The CDR3 nucleotides read TGTGCCAGCATTATAGCAGGAGGCTATGGCTACACCTTC. Protein product: CASIIAGGYGYTF.

The V gene is TRBV6-8, the J gene TRBJ2-6; D is uncertain. This CDR3 spans 15 amino acids. Trimming took 6 bases from V and 0 from J, leaving 9 bases between them. Germline CDR1 and CDR2: MNHGY and SAAAGT. The CDR3 nucleotides are TGTGCCAGCAGGAACCAAGACTCTGGGGCCAACGTCCTGACTTTC. Translation gives CASRNQDSGANVLTF.

This sequence joins TRBV6-5 and TRBJ2-3; 9 bases agree with TRBD1. The J segment lost 3 bases and the V segment lost 6 bases, leaving 7 bases of the junction unmatched. The CDR3 runs to 15 residues. CDR1 is MNHEY and CDR2 is SVGAGI in the germline V gene. CDR3 sequence reads: CASSRTGEGTDTQYF. The CDR3 DNA reads as TGTGCCAGCAGCCGGACAGGGGAAGGGACAGATACGCAGTATTTT.

This clonotype came up a few times. The chain carries TRBV6-1 and TRBJ2-3; the D gene could be TRBD1 or TRBD2 (6 bases each). V was clipped by 3 bases and J by 6 bases, with 16 bases between them. CDR1 is MNHNS and CDR2 is SASEGT in the germline V gene. The CDR3 sequence is 15 residues long. CDR3 bases: TGTGCCAGCAGTGACCCATGGGGGGCCAGGGATACGCAGTATTTT. It specifies CASSDPWGARDTQYF.

In this sample, this clonotype turned up a few times. V is TRBV6-1 and J is TRBJ1-5; possible D gene TRBD1, 6 bases. This CDR3 comprises 15 residues. Trimming left V 6 bases short and J 6 bases short, with 18 bases between. CDR1 is MNHNS and CDR2 is SASEGT in the germline V gene. The CDR3 bases are TGTGCCAGCAGCGTGGACAGTGGTTTCTTTCAGCCCCAGCATTTT. Protein product: CASSVDSGFFQPQHF.

In its sample, this clonotype is medium-sized. The DNA of the CDR3 is TGTGCCACCGAGACAAGCGGCACAGATACGCAGTATTTT. This encodes CATETSGTDTQYF. The chain has TRBV6-1 and TRBJ2-3, with D unclear. Germline loops: CDR1 MNHNS, CDR2 SASEGT. Trimming took off 10 bases at V and 1 base at J, with 12 bases between the two ends. The CDR3 spans 13 residues.

This chain joins TRBV9 and TRBJ2-2; 7 bases fit TRBD2. V gave up 2 bases and J gave up 5 bases; unmatched junction bases: 9. The CDR3 covers 16 residues. Per germline, CDR1 SGDLS and CDR2 YYNGEE. CDR3: CASSVPSGVWTGELFF. The CDR3 coding sequence is TGTGCCAGCAGCGTCCCTAGCGGAGTGTGGACCGGGGAGCTGTTTTTT.

The genes are TRBV10-1 and TRBJ2-5; 13 bases are a match to TRBD2. The end of the DNA aligns better with TRBJ2-1, so the J call may be wrong. The CDR3 sequence is 15 residues long. CDR1 is WNHNN and CDR2 is SYGVQD in the germline V gene (reference sequence). CDR3 DNA: TGCGCCAGCAGTGAAAGACTAGCGGGAGGCCGTGAGCAGTTCTTC. It encodes CASSERLAGGREQFF.

This clonotype occurred once. The J gene is TRBJ1-2, the V gene TRBV6-5, with TRBD1 matching 7 bases. V was pared by 5 bases and J by 4 bases, with 10 bases of the junction left unmatched. The V gene's germline CDR1 is MNHEY and CDR2 SVGAGI. The CDR3 is 15 residues long. Here the CDR3 DNA reads TGTGCCAGCAGTCCCCAGACAGGGATCGGCTATGGCTACACCTTC. Protein product: CASSPQTGIGYGYTF.

V gene TRBV27 combines with J gene TRBJ2-1, with 9 bases fitting TRBD2. V shed 6 bases and J 5 bases; nucleotides not matched to a gene: 8. Germline CDR1 and CDR2: MNHEY and SMNVEV (reference sequence). This CDR3 spans 15 amino acids. This chain's CDR3 is CASSKLAGGNNEQFF. The CDR3 region has the DNA TGTGCCAGCAGCAAACTAGCGGGCGGGAACAATGAGCAGTTCTTC.